These T cell receptor beta chains were read from a single sample in a study of shared clonotypes between healthy human individuals. TCRdb's copy holds only in-frame clones and misses some; the assay was immunoSEQ multiplex PCR. This table has about 580,000 clones, 95% to 98% appearing once. Sequencing used naive CD8+ T cells sorted from blood. These receptors originate from a man under 40 in good health. The CDR3 runs from the conserved cysteine through the conserved F or W. The D gene is left open where the match is weak.

TRBJ2-1,TRBD2,TRBV5-4,CASSNGLEDEQFF,TGTGCCAGCAGCAATGGACTAGAAGATGAGCAGTTCTTC
TRBJ2-1,.,TRBV4-1,CASSQGYDEQFF,TGCGCCAGCAGCCAAGGTTATGATGAGCAGTTCTTC
TRBJ1-5,.,TRBV6-1,CASSAATGNQPQHF,TGTGCCAGCAGTGCCGCTACGGGCAATCAGCCCCAGCATTTT
TRBJ2-7,.,TRBV2,CASTEYEQYF,TGTGCCAGCACAGAGTACGAGCAGTACTTC
TRBJ2-1,TRBD2,TRBV7-9,CASSSTLPSGTYNEQFF,TGTGCCAGCAGCTCCACATTACCTAGCGGGACTTACAATGAGCAGTTCTTC
TRBJ2-1,.,TRBV28,CASKDREPYNEQFF,TGTGCCAGCAAAGACCGAGAACCCTACAATGAGCAGTTCTTC
TRBJ2-3,.,TRBV29-1,CSVASGTDTQYF,TGCAGCGTTGCTAGCGGCACAGATACGCAGTATTTT
TRBJ1-5,.,TRBV6-1,CASSEVPLNSNQPQHF,TGTGCCAGCAGTGAGGTGCCCCTAAATAGCAATCAGCCCCAGCATTTT
TRBJ1-5,.,TRBV27,CASSLSLGLSNQPQHF,TGTGCCAGCAGTTTATCTTTAGGGTTGAGCAATCAGCCCCAGCATTTT
TRBJ1-2,TRBD1,TRBV5-8,CASSEIQGVYGYTF,TGTGCCAGCAGCGAAATACAGGGGGTTTATGGCTACACCTTC
TRBJ2-6,.,TRBV6-1,CASRGWRAGANVLTF,TGTGCCAGCAGGGGGTGGAGGGCTGGGGCCAACGTCCTGACTTTC
TRBJ2-1,TRBD2,TRBV9,CASTPSGRTSNEQFF,TGTGCCAGCACCCCTAGCGGGAGGACATCCAATGAGCAGTTCTTC
TRBJ2-1,TRBD1,TRBV29-1,CSVEIGDSPYNEQFF,TGCAGCGTTGAGATCGGGGACAGTCCCTACAATGAGCAGTTCTTC
TRBJ2-7,TRBD1,TRBV11-2,CASSPGQGLEQYF,TGTGCCAGCAGCCCGGGACAGGGACTCGAGCAGTACTTC
TRBJ2-1,TRBD2,TRBV29-1,CSVEDEAGGPVHNEQFF,TGCAGCGTTGAAGATGAAGCGGGAGGGCCGGTACATAATGAGCAGTTCTTC
TRBJ2-7,TRBD1,TRBV27,CASRNLGTGASTSSYEQYF,TGTGCCAGCAGGAACCTTGGGACAGGGGCTTCTACTAGCTCCTACGAGCAGTACTTC
TRBJ2-7,.,TRBV7-9,CASSWRGAYEQYF,TGTGCCAGCAGCTGGAGAGGGGCCTACGAGCAGTACTTC
TRBJ2-7,.,TRBV7-9,CASSPQTDTFNF,TGTGCCAGCAGCCCACAGACGGACACCTTCAACTTC
TRBJ2-7,TRBD1,TRBV6-1,CASSSRDRGPYEQYF,TGTGCCAGCAGCAGCCGGGACAGGGGGCCGTACGAGCAGTACTTC
TRBJ2-5,TRBD1,TRBV7-9,CASSPWTGSRASTQYF,TGTGCCAGCAGCCCATGGACAGGATCAAGGGCTTCGACCCAGTACTTC
TRBJ2-7,.,TRBV27,CASSPQGYAYEQYF,TGTGCCAGCAGTCCACAGGGATACGCCTACGAGCAGTACTTC
TRBJ2-1,.,TRBV6-5,CASSYRSSYNEQFF,TGTGCCAGCAGCTACCGTAGCTCCTACAATGAGCAGTTCTTC
TRBJ2-7,.,TRBV11-2,CASSTRPTGTHVNEQYF,TGTGCCAGCAGCACCCGCCCCACAGGGACTCATGTCAACGAGCAGTACTTC
TRBJ1-5,.,TRBV19,CASGGQPYQPQHF,TGTGCCAGTGGGGGACAACCGTATCAGCCCCAGCATTTT